Listed below are T cell receptor beta chains from one sample, sequenced in a study of blood T cell repertoires in COVID-19. The assay was immunoSEQ multiplex PCR, and TCRdb's table has in-frame clones only and misses some. This table has some 390,000 clones, over 85% appearing once. Sequencing was done on a sample of PBMCs or T cells enriched from blood (not recorded which). The receptors were gathered from a young woman who had recovered from COVID-19. Both conserved end residues are part of each CDR3. Fields, in order: V gene, clone size, J gene, D gene, CDR3 DNA, CDR3 protein. A D gene is named only where the DNA matches it firmly. Expanded clones are given a class, and other clones once, few, many or no size at all.

V gene: TRBV30; clone size: .; J gene: TRBJ1-2; D gene: .; CDR3 DNA: TGTGCCGGGAATGGACAGAACAACTATGGCTACACCTTC; CDR3 protein: CAGNGQNNYGYTF
V gene: TRBV3-1/TRBV3-2; clone size: .; J gene: TRBJ2-7; D gene: .; CDR3 DNA: TGTGCCAGCAGCCAAGATATCGGGACAATTTACGAGCAGTACTTC; CDR3 protein: CASSQDIGTIYEQYF
V gene: TRBV7-2; clone size: .; J gene: TRBJ2-7; D gene: TRBD1; CDR3 DNA: TGTGCCAGCAGCCTAATACAGGGGTCCTACGAGCAGTACTTC; CDR3 protein: CASSLIQGSYEQYF
V gene: TRBV28; clone size: .; J gene: TRBJ1-2; D gene: .; CDR3 DNA: TGTGCCAGCAGTGTCCTCCAGGCAATCTATGGCTACACCTTC; CDR3 protein: CASSVLQAIYGYTF
V gene: TRBV6-5; clone size: .; J gene: TRBJ1-5; D gene: .; CDR3 DNA: TGTGCCAGCAGCCGGGACACCAATCAGCCCCAGCATTTT; CDR3 protein: CASSRDTNQPQHF
V gene: TRBV21-1; clone size: .; J gene: TRBJ1-3; D gene: .; CDR3 DNA: TGTGCCAGCAGCAAATTCGGCGGGGGTGTCGGAAACACCATATATTTT; CDR3 protein: CASSKFGGGVGNTIYF
V gene: TRBV5-1; clone size: .; J gene: TRBJ2-3; D gene: TRBD2; CDR3 DNA: TGCGCCAGCAGCTTTGGAGCGGGAGAATGGACAGATACGCAGTATTTT; CDR3 protein: CASSFGAGEWTDTQYF
V gene: TRBV25-1; clone size: .; J gene: TRBJ1-4; D gene: .; CDR3 DNA: TGTGCCAGCAGTGACCCCGGACAGATGAATGAAAAACTGTTTTTT; CDR3 protein: CASSDPGQMNEKLFF
V gene: TRBV11-1; clone size: .; J gene: TRBJ2-7; D gene: TRBD1; CDR3 DNA: TGTGCCAGCAGTTTAGGGACAGGGGAAACCTACGAGCAGTACTTC; CDR3 protein: CASSLGTGETYEQYF
V gene: TRBV30; clone size: .; J gene: TRBJ1-1; D gene: .; CDR3 DNA: TGTGCCTGGAGGACCTGGGACAAGGGATCTGAAGCTTTCTTT; CDR3 protein: CAWRTWDKGSEAFF
V gene: TRBV6-5; clone size: .; J gene: TRBJ1-2; D gene: TRBD1; CDR3 DNA: TGTGCCAGCAGTTACGCGGACGGACAGGGAGGGAGCTACACCTTC; CDR3 protein: CASSYADGQGGSYTF
V gene: TRBV5-4; clone size: .; J gene: TRBJ2-1; D gene: TRBD2; CDR3 DNA: TGTGCCAGCAGCTTGGGGCGGGGGGGCTACAATGAGCAGTTCTTC; CDR3 protein: CASSLGRGGYNEQFF
V gene: TRBV5-6; clone size: .; J gene: TRBJ1-5; D gene: .; CDR3 DNA: TGTGCCAGCAGCAGCGGGCTCCTGGGGGGCAATCAGCCCCAGCATTTT; CDR3 protein: CASSSGLLGGNQPQHF
V gene: TRBV6-2/TRBV6-3; clone size: .; J gene: TRBJ2-1; D gene: TRBD2; CDR3 DNA: TGTGCCAGCAGTTACGCCGGGACTAGCGGGAGAGGAGATGAGCAGTTCTTC; CDR3 protein: CASSYAGTSGRGDEQFF
V gene: TRBV12-3/TRBV12-4; clone size: .; J gene: TRBJ2-2; D gene: .; CDR3 DNA: TGTGCCAGCAGTCCGGCAGGGACCGGGGAGCTGTTTTTT; CDR3 protein: CASSPAGTGELFF
V gene: TRBV7-2; clone size: .; J gene: TRBJ1-5; D gene: .; CDR3 DNA: TGTGCCAGCAGCTTAGCGCTGAGTCAGCCCCAGCATTTT; CDR3 protein: CASSLALSQPQHF
V gene: TRBV28; clone size: .; J gene: TRBJ2-2; D gene: TRBD2; CDR3 DNA: TGTGCCAGCAGTTCTCGACTAGCGGAGAACACCGGGGAGCTGTTTTTT; CDR3 protein: CASSSRLAENTGELFF
V gene: TRBV7-6; clone size: .; J gene: TRBJ2-7; D gene: TRBD1; CDR3 DNA: TGTGCCAGCAGCTTAGTTCCGGACAGGGTATACGAGCAGTACTTC; CDR3 protein: CASSLVPDRVYEQYF
V gene: TRBV4-1; clone size: many; J gene: TRBJ2-7; D gene: TRBD2; CDR3 DNA: TGCGCCAGCAGCCAAGACGAAGGTAGCGCGGGAGGGGCCCTCGAGCAGTACTTC; CDR3 protein: CASSQDEGSAGGALEQYF
V gene: TRBV18; clone size: .; J gene: TRBJ1-5; D gene: TRBD1; CDR3 DNA: TGTGCCAGCTCACCGGGACAGGGGCAGCCCCAGCATTTT; CDR3 protein: CASSPGQGQPQHF
V gene: TRBV6-2/TRBV6-3; clone size: .; J gene: TRBJ1-1; D gene: TRBD1; CDR3 DNA: TGTGCCAGCAGTTTCCGACAGGGATTCATGAACACTGAAGCTTTCTTT; CDR3 protein: CASSFRQGFMNTEAFF
V gene: TRBV14; clone size: .; J gene: TRBJ2-7; D gene: .; CDR3 DNA: TGTGCCAGCAGCCATCCTCCTATTTCGACAGAGAACTACGAGCAGTACTTC; CDR3 protein: CASSHPPISTENYEQYF
V gene: TRBV19; clone size: .; J gene: TRBJ1-1; D gene: .; CDR3 DNA: TGTGCCAGTAGTCATGGGGGGAGGACTGAAGCTTTCTTT; CDR3 protein: CASSHGGRTEAFF
V gene: TRBV2; clone size: .; J gene: TRBJ1-1; D gene: TRBD1; CDR3 DNA: TGTGCCAGCAATGGCGGACAGGGGCCTTTTCGTCCTCCTGAAGCTTTCTTT; CDR3 protein: CASNGGQGPFRPPEAFF
V gene: TRBV28; clone size: .; J gene: TRBJ1-5; D gene: .; CDR3 DNA: TGTGCCAGCAGTCCTCCTTCACTAGGGCTGAGCAATCAGCCCCAGCATTTT; CDR3 protein: CASSPPSLGLSNQPQHF
V gene: TRBV28; clone size: .; J gene: TRBJ2-2; D gene: .; CDR3 DNA: TGTGCCAGCAGGGATGGGACAACGAACACCGGGGAGCTGTTTTTT; CDR3 protein: CASRDGTTNTGELFF
V gene: TRBV24-1; clone size: .; J gene: TRBJ1-1; D gene: .; CDR3 DNA: TGTGCCACCTTAGATAACACTGAAGCTTTCTTT; CDR3 protein: CATLDNTEAFF
V gene: TRBV5-6; clone size: .; J gene: TRBJ1-5; D gene: .; CDR3 DNA: TGTGCCAGCAGCTTTCGGGGGGTCCAAAATCAGCCCCAGCATTTT; CDR3 protein: CASSFRGVQNQPQHF
V gene: TRBV7-9; clone size: .; J gene: TRBJ2-1; D gene: .; CDR3 DNA: TGTGCCAGCAGCTTTTTGACACCTGCCTACAATGAGCAGTTCTTC; CDR3 protein: CASSFLTPAYNEQFF
V gene: TRBV27; clone size: .; J gene: TRBJ2-1; D gene: .; CDR3 DNA: TGTGCCAGCAGTTTATCGAGAACCTACAATGAGCAGTTCTTC; CDR3 protein: CASSLSRTYNEQFF
V gene: TRBV9; clone size: once; J gene: TRBJ1-2; D gene: .; CDR3 DNA: TGTGCCAGCACAGAAACCGGGACTCCAGCCTCCTATGGCTACACCTTC; CDR3 protein: CASTETGTPASYGYTF